This passage covers 18 T cell receptor beta chains from one sample sequenced in a study of T cells after yellow fever vaccination. TCRdb re-analysed the 5' RACE reads in MiXCR, keeping a single row per CDR3 protein. The sample carries about 320,000 distinct CDR3 sequences, 3.5% to 4.5% recorded once. Source: PBMCs, taken 15 days after the yellow fever booster vaccination. The receptors come from a man aged 18 to 30 who received the YFV17D yellow fever vaccine.

This clonotype has a count of ten or more. J is TRBJ2-2 and V is TRBV6-5; 10 bases line up with TRBD2. The CDR3 has 16 residues. Germline lookup yields CDR1 MNHEY and CDR2 SVGAGI. The V and J ends lost 7 bases and 6 bases, in that order; junction bases with no gene match: 11. The chain's CDR3 is CASKQTGTSVSGELFF. CDR3 bases: TGTGCCAGCAAACAGACCGGGACTAGCGTGTCCGGGGAGCTGTTTTTT.

The rearrangement uses TRBV29-1 and TRBJ2-6; tentatively, D is TRBD1 (6 bases). CDR3 size: 16 residues. Trimming left V 0 bases short and J 1 base short, with 10 bases between. CDR1 SQVTM and CDR2 ANQGSEA come from the germline V gene. CDR3 sequence reads: CSVEDPTGSGANVLTF. The CDR3 DNA is TGCAGCGTTGAAGACCCCACAGGGTCTGGGGCCAACGTCCTGACTTTC. Looking up the rest from reference TRBV29-1 and TRBJ2-6 gives the full variable domain: SAVISQKPSRDICQRGTSLTIQCQVDSQVTMMFWYRQQPGQSLTLIATANQGSEATYESGFVIDKFPISRPNLTFSTLTVSNMSPEDSSIYLCSVEDPTGSGANVLTFGAGSRLTVL.

This clonotype has ten or more counts. This chain joins TRBV11-2 and TRBJ2-1; 10 bases are shared with TRBD2. The length of the CDR3 is 15 residues. V lost 5 bases and J lost 5; bases outside the gene matches: 6. Germline-derived CDR1 and CDR2 are SGHAT and FQNNGV. The CDR3 DNA reads TGTGCCAGCAGCCGGGGACTAGCGAAGAACAATGAGCAGTTCTTC. This encodes CASSRGLAKNNEQFF.

The chain links TRBV11-1 to TRBJ2-1; 8 bases agree with TRBD1. The germline CDR1 and CDR2 sequences are SGHAT and FQDESV (reference sequence). The CDR3 totals 17 residues. The J segment lost 5 bases and the V segment lost 1 base, leaving 10 bases of the junction unmatched. In DNA, the CDR3 is TGTGCCAGCAGCTTAGAGCTAGTCAGGGGGCCCGACAATGAGCAGTTCTTC. Translating it yields CASSLELVRGPDNEQFF.

Many counts were recorded for this clonotype. The rearrangement uses TRBV4-2 and TRBJ2-7; 7 bases are shared with TRBD2. Trimming at V came to 2 bases and at J to 3 bases, leaving 7 bases not matched to a gene. The germline gives CDR1 LGHNA, CDR2 YNFKEQ. The CDR3 extends over 15 amino acids. CDR3 coding DNA: TGTGCCAGCAGCCAACGTCTAGCGGACCACTACGAGCAGTACTTC. Translating gives CASSQRLADHYEQYF.

The chain joins TRBV12-3 or TRBV12-4 to TRBJ2-1; D is possibly TRBD1 or TRBD2 (5 bases each). V gave up 8 bases and J gave up 0 bases, with 11 bases separating them. This CDR3 spans 14 amino acids. CDR3 sequence: CASGAGSSYNEQFF. In nucleotides, the CDR3 is TGTGCCAGCGGGGCTGGGAGCTCCTACAATGAGCAGTTCTTC.

This clonotype has at least ten counts. The rearrangement joins TRBV10-3 to TRBJ2-7; unclear D gene. The CDR3 has 13 residues. The ends were cut back, 0 bases at V and 2 bases at J, with 5 bases in the middle. CDR1 ENHRY and CDR2 SYGVKD come from the germline V gene. The CDR3 DNA follows: TGTGCCATCAGTGAGTCGAACACCTACGAGCAGTACTTC. Encoded protein: CAISESNTYEQYF.

This clonotype was seen repeatedly, ten times or more. This chain links TRBV4-3 with TRBJ2-3; D is ambiguous. Trimming left V 0 bases short and J 2 bases short, with 6 bases between. Germline-derived CDR1 and CDR2 are LGHNA and YSLEER. This CDR3 comprises 14 residues. The CDR3, as DNA: TGCGCCAGCAGCCAAGAACTTCCCACAGATACGCAGTATTTT. Protein: CASSQELPTDTQYF.

The chain couples TRBV4-3 to TRBJ2-1; 8 bases agree with TRBD2. The CDR3 extends over 17 amino acids. From germline, CDR1 is LGHNA and CDR2 YSLEER. The junction had 11 bases not matched to a gene; V was cut back by 0 bases and J by 7 bases. DNA for the CDR3: TGCGCCAGCAGCCAAGATCGTACGGGGGGGACGAAGAATGAGCAGTTCTTC. The encoded protein is CASSQDRTGGTKNEQFF.

The rearrangement joins TRBV20-1 to TRBJ2-3; 7 positions match TRBD1. CDR1 is DFQATT and CDR2 is SNEGSKA in the germline V gene (reference sequence). The CDR3 covers 12 residues. The chain's CDR3 is CRATGGTDTQYF. CDR3 sequence (DNA): TGCAGGGCAACAGGGGGCACAGATACGCAGTATTTT.

The table lists this clonotype with a few counts. V gene TRBV4-3 combines with J gene TRBJ1-6; D is undetermined. Between the trimmed V and J ends, which lost 0 bases and 4 bases, there was a span of 7 bases. This CDR3 is 15 amino acids long. In germline, CDR1 is LGHNA, CDR2 YSLEER. The CDR3 spells CASSQEGQYNSPLHF. CDR3 DNA sequence: TGCGCCAGCAGCCAAGAGGGCCAGTATAATTCACCCCTCCACTTT.

This clonotype was counted ten times or more. The chain links TRBV5-1 to TRBJ1-3, with D possibly matching TRBD1 (6 bases). Trimming took 4 bases from V and 0 from J, leaving 14 bases between them. Germline CDR1 SGHRS, CDR2 YFSETQ. The CDR3 loop spans 16 amino acids. The CDR3 coding sequence is TGCGCCAGCAGCCCGGGGGACATCAACTCTGGAAACACCATATATTTT. Its protein product is CASSPGDINSGNTIYF. The full variable domain, its missing parts supplied by reference TRBV5-1 and TRBJ1-3, is KAGVTQTPRYLIKTRGQQVTLSCSPISGHRSVSWYQQTPGQGLQFLFEYFSETQRNKGNFPGRFSGRQFSNSRSEMNVSTLELGDSALYLCASSPGDINSGNTIYFGEGSWLTVV.

The sample holds a few counts of this clonotype. The chain links TRBV7-6 to TRBJ1-1, with D possibly being TRBD1 (5 bases). This CDR3 region has 13 residues. Trimming took off 3 bases at V and 3 bases at J, with 8 bases between the two ends. Germline CDR1 and CDR2: SGHVS and FNYEAQ. CDR3 region: CASSLGTHTEAFF. The DNA of the CDR3 is TGTGCCAGCAGCTTGGGGACTCACACTGAAGCTTTCTTT.

V usage is TRBV9 and J usage is TRBJ2-5; D call uncertain. V was trimmed by 3 bases and J by 5 bases, leaving 8 bases between them. CDR1 SGDLS and CDR2 YYNGEE come from the germline V gene. There are 12 residues in the CDR3. CDR3 nucleotides: TGTGCCAGCAGCGACCACCGGGAGACCCAGTACTTC. As protein: CASSDHRETQYF.

Ten or more counts support this clonotype. The V gene is TRBV5-1, the J gene TRBJ2-3; 8 nucleotides line up with TRBD1. CDR3 length: 15 residues. The junction had 7 bases not matched to a gene; V was cut back by 3 bases and J by 4 bases. Germline CDR1 and CDR2: SGHRS and YFSETQ. CDR3 sequence reads: CASSSGQGGSDTQYF. For the CDR3, the DNA is TGCGCCAGCAGCTCCGGACAGGGCGGATCAGATACGCAGTATTTT.

The chain links TRBV5-1 to TRBJ1-1, with D hard to call. V shed 4 bases and J shed 2 bases, with 6 bases lying between them. There are 12 residues in the CDR3. CDR1 is SGHRS and CDR2 is YFSETQ in the germline V gene. CDR3: CASSAANTEAFF. DNA of the CDR3: TGCGCCAGCAGCGCGGCAAACACTGAAGCTTTCTTT. The variable domain in full, with the rest retrieved from reference TRBV5-1 and TRBJ1-1, is KAGVTQTPRYLIKTRGQQVTLSCSPISGHRSVSWYQQTPGQGLQFLFEYFSETQRNKGNFPGRFSGRQFSNSRSEMNVSTLELGDSALYLCASSAANTEAFFGQGTRLTVV.

This clonotype was seen a handful of times. The CDR3 reads CASRGQGGNSPLHF. In nucleotides, the CDR3 is TGTGCCAGCAGGGGACAGGGCGGTAATTCACCCCTCCACTTT. The rearrangement joins TRBV2 to TRBJ1-6, with 9 bases aligning to TRBD1. The length of the CDR3 is 14 residues. J was trimmed by 6 bases and V by 6 bases; bases with no gene match: 3. Germline V gives CDR1 SNHLY, CDR2 FYNNEI.

This clonotype was counted many times. This chain joins TRBV20-1 and TRBJ2-3; D possibly corresponds to TRBD1 (6 bases). The CDR3 covers 11 residues. Germline CDR1 is DFQATT and CDR2 is SNEGSKA (reference sequence). V lost 2 bases, J lost 6 bases, and 6 bases lay in between. The CDR3 DNA reads TGCAGTGCTAGAACAGGGGATACGCAGTATTTT. Its translation: CSARTGDTQYF.